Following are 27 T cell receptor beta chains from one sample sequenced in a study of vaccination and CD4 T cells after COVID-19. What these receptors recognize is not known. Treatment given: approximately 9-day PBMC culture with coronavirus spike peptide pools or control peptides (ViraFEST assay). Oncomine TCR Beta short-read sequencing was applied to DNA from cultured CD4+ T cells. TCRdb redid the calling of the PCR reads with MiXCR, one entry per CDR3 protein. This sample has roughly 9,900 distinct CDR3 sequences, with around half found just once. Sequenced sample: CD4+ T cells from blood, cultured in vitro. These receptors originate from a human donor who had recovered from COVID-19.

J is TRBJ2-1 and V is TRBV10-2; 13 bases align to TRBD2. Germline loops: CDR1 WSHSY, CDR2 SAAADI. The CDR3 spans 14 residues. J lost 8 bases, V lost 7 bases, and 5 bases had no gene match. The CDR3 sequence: CASKLAGGQHEQFF. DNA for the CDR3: TGCGCCAGCAAACTAGCGGGGGGGCAGCATGAGCAGTTCTTC.

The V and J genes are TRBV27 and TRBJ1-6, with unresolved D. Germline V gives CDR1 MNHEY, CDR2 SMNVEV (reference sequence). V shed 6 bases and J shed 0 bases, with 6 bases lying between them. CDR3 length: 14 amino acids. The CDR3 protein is CASRGTSYNSPLHF. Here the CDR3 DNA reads TGTGCCAGCAGGGGCACCTCCTATAATTCACCCCTCCACTTT.

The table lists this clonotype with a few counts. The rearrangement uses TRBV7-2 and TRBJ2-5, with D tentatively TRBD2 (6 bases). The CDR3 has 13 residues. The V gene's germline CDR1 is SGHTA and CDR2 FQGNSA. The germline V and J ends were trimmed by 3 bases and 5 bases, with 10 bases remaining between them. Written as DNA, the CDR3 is TGTGCCAGCAGCTTTGGAGGGAGGGAGACCCAGTACTTC. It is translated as CASSFGGRETQYF.

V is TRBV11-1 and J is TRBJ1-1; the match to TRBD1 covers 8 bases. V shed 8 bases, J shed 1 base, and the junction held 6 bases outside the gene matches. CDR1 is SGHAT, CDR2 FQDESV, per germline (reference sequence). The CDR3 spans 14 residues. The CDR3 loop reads CASARQGANTEAFF. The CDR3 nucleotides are TGTGCCAGCGCTAGGCAGGGGGCGAACACTGAAGCTTTCTTT.

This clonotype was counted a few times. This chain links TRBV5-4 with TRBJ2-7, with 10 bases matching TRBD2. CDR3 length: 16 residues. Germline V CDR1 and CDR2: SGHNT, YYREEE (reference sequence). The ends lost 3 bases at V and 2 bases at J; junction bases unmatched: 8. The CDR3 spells CASSYSSGGPTYEQYF. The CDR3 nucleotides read TGTGCCAGCAGCTATTCTAGCGGGGGACCGACCTACGAGCAGTACTTC.

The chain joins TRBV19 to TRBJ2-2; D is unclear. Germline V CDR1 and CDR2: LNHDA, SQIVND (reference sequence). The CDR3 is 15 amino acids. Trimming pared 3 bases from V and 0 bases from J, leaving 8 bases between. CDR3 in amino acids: CASSMSAANTGELFF. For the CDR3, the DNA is TGTGCCAGTAGTATGTCAGCTGCGAACACCGGGGAGCTGTTTTTT.

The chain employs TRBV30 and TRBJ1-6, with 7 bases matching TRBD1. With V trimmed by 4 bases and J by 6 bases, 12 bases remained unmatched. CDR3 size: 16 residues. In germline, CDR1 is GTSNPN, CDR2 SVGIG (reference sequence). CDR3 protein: CAWNKDRRGLNSPLHF. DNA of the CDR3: TGTGCCTGGAATAAAGACCGGAGGGGGCTTAATTCACCCCTCCACTTT. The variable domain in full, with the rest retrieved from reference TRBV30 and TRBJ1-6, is SQTIHQWPATLVQPVGSPLSLECTVEGTSNPNLYWYRQAAGRGLQLLFYSVGIGQISSEVPQNLSASRPQDRQFILSSKKLLLSDSGFYLCAWNKDRRGLNSPLHFGNGTRLTVT.

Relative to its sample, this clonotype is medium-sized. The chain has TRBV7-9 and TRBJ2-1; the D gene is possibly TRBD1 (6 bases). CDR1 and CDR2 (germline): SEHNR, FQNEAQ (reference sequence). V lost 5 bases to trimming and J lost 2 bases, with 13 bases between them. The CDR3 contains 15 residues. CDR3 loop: CASSPISGAYNEQFF. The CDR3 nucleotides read TGTGCCAGCAGCCCCATCTCAGGGGCCTACAATGAGCAGTTCTTC.

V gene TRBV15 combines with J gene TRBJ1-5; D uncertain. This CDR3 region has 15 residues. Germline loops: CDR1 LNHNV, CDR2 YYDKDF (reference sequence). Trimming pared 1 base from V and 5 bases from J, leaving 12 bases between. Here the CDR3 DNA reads TGTGCCACCAGCAGAGCGCGTTGGGCCGATCAGCCCCAGCATTTT. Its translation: CATSRARWADQPQHF.

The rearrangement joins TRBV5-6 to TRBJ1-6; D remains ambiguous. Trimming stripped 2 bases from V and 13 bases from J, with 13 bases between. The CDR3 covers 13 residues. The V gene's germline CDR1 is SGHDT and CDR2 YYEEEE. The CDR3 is CASSLGDFAPLHF. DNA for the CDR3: TGTGCCAGCAGCTTAGGAGATTTCGCGCCCCTCCACTTT.

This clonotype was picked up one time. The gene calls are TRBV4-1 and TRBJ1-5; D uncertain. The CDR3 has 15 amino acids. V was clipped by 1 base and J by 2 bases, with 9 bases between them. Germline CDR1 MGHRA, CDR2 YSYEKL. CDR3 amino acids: CASSQGSVGNQPQHF. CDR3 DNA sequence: TGCGCCAGCAGCCAAGGTTCAGTGGGCAATCAGCCCCAGCATTTT.

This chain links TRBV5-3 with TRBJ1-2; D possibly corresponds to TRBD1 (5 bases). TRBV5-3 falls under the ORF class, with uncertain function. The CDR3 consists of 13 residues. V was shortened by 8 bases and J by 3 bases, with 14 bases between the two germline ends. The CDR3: CASSNRSYYGYTF. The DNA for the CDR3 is TGTGCCAGCAGCAACAGGTCATACTATGGCTACACCTTC.

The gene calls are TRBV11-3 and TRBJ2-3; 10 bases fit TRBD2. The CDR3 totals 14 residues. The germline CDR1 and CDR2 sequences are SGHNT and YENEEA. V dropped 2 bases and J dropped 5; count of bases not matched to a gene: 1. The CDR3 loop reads CASSLPSGGDTQYF. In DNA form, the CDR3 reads TGTGCCAGCAGCTTACCTAGCGGGGGAGATACGCAGTATTTT.

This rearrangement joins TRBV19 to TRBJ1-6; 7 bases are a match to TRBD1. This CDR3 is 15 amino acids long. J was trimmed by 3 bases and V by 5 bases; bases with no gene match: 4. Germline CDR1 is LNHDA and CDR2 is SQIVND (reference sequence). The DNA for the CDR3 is TGTGCCAGTAGTCCCGGGACAGTCTATAATTCACCCCTCCACTTT. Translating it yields CASSPGTVYNSPLHF.

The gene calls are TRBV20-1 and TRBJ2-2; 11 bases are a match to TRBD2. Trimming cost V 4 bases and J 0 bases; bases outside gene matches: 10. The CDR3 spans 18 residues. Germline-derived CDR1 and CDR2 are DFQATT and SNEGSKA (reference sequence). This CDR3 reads CSAIPASGGFTNTGELFF. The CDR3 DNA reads TGCAGTGCTATCCCAGCTAGCGGGGGGTTTACGAACACCGGGGAGCTGTTTTTT.

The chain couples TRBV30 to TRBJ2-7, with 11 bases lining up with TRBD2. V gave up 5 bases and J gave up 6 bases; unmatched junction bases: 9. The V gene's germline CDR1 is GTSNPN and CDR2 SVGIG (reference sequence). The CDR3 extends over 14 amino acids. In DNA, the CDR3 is TGTGCCTGGGCTAGCGGGGGGCTGCCTAGCGAGCAGTACTTC. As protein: CAWASGGLPSEQYF.

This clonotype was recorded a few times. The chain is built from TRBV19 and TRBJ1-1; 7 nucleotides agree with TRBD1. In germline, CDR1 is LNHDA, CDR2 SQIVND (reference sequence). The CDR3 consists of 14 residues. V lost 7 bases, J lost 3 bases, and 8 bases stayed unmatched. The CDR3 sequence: CASIPTGKDTEAFF. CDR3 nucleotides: TGTGCCAGTATTCCGACAGGGAAGGACACTGAAGCTTTCTTT.

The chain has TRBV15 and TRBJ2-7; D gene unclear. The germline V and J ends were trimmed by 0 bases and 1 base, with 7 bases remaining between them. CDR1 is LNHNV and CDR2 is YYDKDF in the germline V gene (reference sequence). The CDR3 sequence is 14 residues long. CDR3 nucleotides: TGTGCCACCAGCAGAGAAACTGCGTCCTACGAGCAGTACTTC. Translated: CATSRETASYEQYF.

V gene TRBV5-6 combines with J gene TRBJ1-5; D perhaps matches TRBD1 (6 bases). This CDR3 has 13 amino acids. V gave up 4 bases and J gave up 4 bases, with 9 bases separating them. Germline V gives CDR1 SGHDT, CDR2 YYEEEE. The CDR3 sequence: CASSPGANQPQHF. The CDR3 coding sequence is TGTGCCAGCAGCCCAGGGGCAAATCAGCCCCAGCATTTT.

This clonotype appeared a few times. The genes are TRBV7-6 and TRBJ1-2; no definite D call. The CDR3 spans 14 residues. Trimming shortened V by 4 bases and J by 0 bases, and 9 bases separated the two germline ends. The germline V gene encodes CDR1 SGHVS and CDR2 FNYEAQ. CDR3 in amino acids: CASSSLDANYGYTF. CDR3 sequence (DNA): TGTGCCAGCAGCTCCTTAGACGCTAACTATGGCTACACCTTC.

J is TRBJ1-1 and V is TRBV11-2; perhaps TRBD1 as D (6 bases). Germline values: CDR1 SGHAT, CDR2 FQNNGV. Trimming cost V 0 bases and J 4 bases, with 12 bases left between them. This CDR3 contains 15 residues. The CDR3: CASSLDGVGGTEAFF. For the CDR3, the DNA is TGTGCCAGCAGCTTAGATGGGGTAGGGGGCACTGAAGCTTTCTTT.

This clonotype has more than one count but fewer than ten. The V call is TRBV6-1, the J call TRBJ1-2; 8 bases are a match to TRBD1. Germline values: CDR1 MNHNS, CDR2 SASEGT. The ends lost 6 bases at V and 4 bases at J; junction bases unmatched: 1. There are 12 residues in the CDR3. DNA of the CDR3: TGTGCCAGCAGGGGGACAGGCTATGGCTACACCTTC. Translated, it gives CASRGTGYGYTF.

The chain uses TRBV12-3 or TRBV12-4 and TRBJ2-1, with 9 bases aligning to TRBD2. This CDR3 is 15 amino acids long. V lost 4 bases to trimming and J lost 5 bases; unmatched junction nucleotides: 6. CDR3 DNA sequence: TGTGCCAGCAGTTCCAGTAGCGGGGGAAACAATGAGCAGTTCTTC. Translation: CASSSSSGGNNEQFF.

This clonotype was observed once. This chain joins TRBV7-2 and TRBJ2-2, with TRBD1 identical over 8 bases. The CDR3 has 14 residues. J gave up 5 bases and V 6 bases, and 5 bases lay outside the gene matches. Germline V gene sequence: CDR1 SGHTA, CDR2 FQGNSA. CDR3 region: CASSSRQGTGELFF. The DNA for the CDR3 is TGTGCCAGCAGTTCGCGACAGGGGACCGGGGAGCTGTTTTTT. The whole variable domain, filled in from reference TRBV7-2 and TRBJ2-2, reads GAGVSQSPSNKVTEKGKDVELRCDPISGHTALYWYRQSLGQGLEFLIYFQGNSAPDKSGLPSDRFSAERTGGSVSTLTIQRTQQEDSAVYLCASSSRQGTGELFFGEGSRLTVL.

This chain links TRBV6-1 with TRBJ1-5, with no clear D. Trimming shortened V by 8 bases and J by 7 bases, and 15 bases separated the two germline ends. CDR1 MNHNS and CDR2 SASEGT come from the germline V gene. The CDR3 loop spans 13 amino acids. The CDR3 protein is CASGSFREQPQHF. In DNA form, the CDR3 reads TGTGCCAGCGGGTCATTTCGGGAGCAGCCCCAGCATTTT.

The CDR3 nucleotides read TGTGCCAGCAGTTTTACAGGGCCCTACGAGCAGTACTTC. This encodes CASSFTGPYEQYF. The chain joins TRBV12-3 or TRBV12-4 to TRBJ2-7; perhaps TRBD1 as D (6 bases). The CDR3 sequence is 13 residues long. The ends were cut back, 3 bases at V and 2 bases at J, with 8 bases in the middle.

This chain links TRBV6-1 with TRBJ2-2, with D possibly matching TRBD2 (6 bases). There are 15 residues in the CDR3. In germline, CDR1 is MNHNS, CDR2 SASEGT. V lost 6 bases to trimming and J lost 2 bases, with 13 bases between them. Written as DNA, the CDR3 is TGTGCCAGCAGCCCCCCGGGACTTAACACCGGGGAGCTGTTTTTT. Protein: CASSPPGLNTGELFF.